These 15 T cell receptor beta chains were sequenced from one sample in a study of cytomegalovirus exposure and HLA in healthy donors. A multiplex PCR was run with 60 Vbeta primers and 13 Jbeta primers. The table came from immunoSEQ multiplex PCR; TCRdb's copy has only in-frame clones and leaves some out. The sample includes over 150,000 clones, approximately 75% seen only once; the top ten take 3.7%. The specimen sequenced was PBMCs. Source of these receptors: a man aged 25-45 years in good health and CMV-seropositive.

This chain uses TRBV5-6 with TRBJ2-3, with a tentative D call TRBD2 (5 bases). The V and J ends lost 2 bases and 12 bases respectively, with 10 bases between them. Per germline, CDR1 SGHDT and CDR2 YYEEEE. The CDR3 has 11 residues. DNA of the CDR3: TGTGCCAGCAGCTTTTCCGGGGTACAGTATTTT. Its protein product is CASSFSGVQYF.

The chain carries TRBV5-4 and TRBJ1-2; unclear D gene. CDR3 length equals 15 residues. Germline V CDR1 and CDR2: SGHNT, YYREEE (reference sequence). V was shortened by 4 bases and J by 4 bases, with 17 bases between the two germline ends. CDR3 coding DNA: TGTGCCAGCAGCCCTACTTTAGAGGGAGGCTATGGCTACACCTTC. Its protein is CASSPTLEGGYGYTF.

This clone was observed a handful of times. V usage is TRBV2 and J usage is TRBJ2-2; TRBD2 matches 7 bases. V was pared by 7 bases and J by 5 bases, with 16 bases of the junction left unmatched. Germline-derived CDR1 and CDR2 are SNHLY and FYNNEI. The CDR3 sequence is 17 residues long. CDR3 DNA sequence: TGTGCCAGCAATGGAGGTAGCGGGTTTGTTGGAACCGGGGAGCTGTTTTTT. Encoded protein: CASNGGSGFVGTGELFF.

The CDR3 nucleotides are TGTGCCAGTAACCCGGAGAGCAATCAGCCCCAGCATTTT. Its translation is CASNPESNQPQHF. The V gene is TRBV19, the J gene TRBJ1-5, with no clear D. Germline lookup yields CDR1 LNHDA and CDR2 SQIVND (reference sequence). V lost 7 bases and J lost 1, with 8 bases in between. This CDR3 contains 13 residues.

The chain has TRBV4-3 and TRBJ2-7; 7 bases line up with TRBD1. CDR3 length: 14 residues. CDR1 is LGHNA, CDR2 YSLEER, per germline. The V and J ends lost 0 bases and 6 bases, in that order; junction bases with no gene match: 5. In DNA form, the CDR3 reads TGCGCCAGCAGCCAAGACCGACAGGGCGGCGAGCAGTACTTC. It encodes CASSQDRQGGEQYF.

The chain carries TRBV19 and TRBJ2-1; 9 bases are shared with TRBD1. Germline trimming cut 5 bases from V and 8 bases from J; bases unmatched to any gene: 7. CDR1 and CDR2 from the germline V gene are LNHDA and SQIVND (reference sequence). This CDR3 spans 14 amino acids. The DNA of the CDR3 is TGTGCCAGTAGTCCCCGGACAGGGGACGATGAGCAGTTCTTC. Translating gives CASSPRTGDDEQFF.

In DNA, the CDR3 is TGTGCCAGCAGCTTGGGTTGGGCAGCGGAGTATCGGCAGTTCTTC. This gives the protein CASSLGWAAEYRQFF. The chain employs TRBV7-2 and TRBJ2-1; TRBD2 is a possible D gene (5 bases). V lost 3 bases to trimming and J lost 12 bases, with 21 bases between them. The V gene's germline CDR1 is SGHTA and CDR2 FQGNSA. CDR3 length equals 15 residues.

The V call is TRBV6-5, the J call TRBJ2-5, with D unclear. The CDR3 runs 15 residues. The V end lost 3 bases, the J end lost 4 bases, and 15 bases lay between the germline ends. Per germline, CDR1 MNHEY and CDR2 SVGAGI. CDR3 protein: CASSYIPGGGETQYF. CDR3 DNA sequence: TGTGCCAGCAGTTATATCCCGGGTGGCGGAGAGACCCAGTACTTC.

The chain carries TRBV9 and TRBJ1-3; a weak D match, TRBD1 (5 bases). The length of the CDR3 is 15 residues. Germline V CDR1 and CDR2: SGDLS, YYNGEE. V was cut by 4 bases and J by 2 bases, with 13 bases left in between. The CDR3 spells CASSPGHSTGNTIYF. In DNA form, the CDR3 reads TGTGCCAGCAGCCCAGGACATAGCACTGGAAACACCATATATTTT.

The chain joins TRBV5-4 to TRBJ2-1; 7 nucleotides agree with TRBD2. Germline V gene lookup returns CDR1 SGHNT and CDR2 YYREEE (reference sequence). The V gene end was trimmed by 10 bases and the J gene end by 8 bases; junction bases not matched to a gene: 12. CDR3 length equals 13 residues. CDR3 sequence (DNA): TGTGCCGCGGGGAGCGGGGCTAGGGATGAGCAGTTCTTC. Residues: CAAGSGARDEQFF.

The chain combines TRBV7-2 with TRBJ2-1; 7 bases agree with TRBD1. J was trimmed by 0 bases and V by 5 bases; bases with no gene match: 7. Germline lookup yields CDR1 SGHTA and CDR2 FQGNSA. The CDR3 contains 16 residues. The CDR3, as DNA: TGTGCCAGCAGCCCAGGGGGACAGATCTCCTACAATGAGCAGTTCTTC. Amino acid sequence: CASSPGGQISYNEQFF.

This chain connects TRBV7-2 to TRBJ2-7; D unresolved. The length of the CDR3 is 14 residues. Per germline, CDR1 SGHTA and CDR2 FQGNSA. V was trimmed by 1 base and J by 7 bases, leaving 14 bases between them. CDR3 nucleotides: TGTGCCAGCAGCTTAGAGCACTACCTGCGGGAGCAGTACTTC. It yields the protein CASSLEHYLREQYF. Together with reference TRBV7-2 and TRBJ2-7, the CDR3 gives the full variable domain: GAGVSQSPSNKVTEKGKDVELRCDPISGHTALYWYRQSLGQGLEFLIYFQGNSAPDKSGLPSDRFSAERTGGSVSTLTIQRTQQEDSAVYLCASSLEHYLREQYFGPGTRLTVT.

The chain couples TRBV11-2 to TRBJ2-7, with 10 bases matching TRBD1. J lost 12 bases, V lost 5 bases, and 13 bases had no gene match. The germline gives CDR1 SGHAT, CDR2 FQNNGV. The CDR3 loop spans 14 amino acids. This CDR3 is CASSHGQGGLVVYF. CDR3 in DNA: TGTGCCAGCAGCCACGGACAGGGGGGACTAGTGGTGTACTTC.

The chain couples TRBV5-1 to TRBJ2-3; 9 nucleotides align to TRBD1. The J segment lost 1 base and the V segment lost 4 bases, leaving 4 bases of the junction unmatched. From germline, CDR1 is SGHRS and CDR2 YFSETQ. The CDR3 runs to 15 residues. Here the CDR3 reads CASSLRDRGTDTQYF. The CDR3 DNA reads as TGCGCCAGCAGCCTCCGGGACAGGGGCACAGATACGCAGTATTTT.

This chain uses TRBV4-1 with TRBJ1-1; possibly TRBD1 for D (5 bases). Germline V gives CDR1 MGHRA, CDR2 YSYEKL. The CDR3 has 14 amino acids. The V gene lost 1 base and the J gene lost 8 bases, with 14 bases spanning the gap. The DNA of the CDR3 is TGCGCCAGCAGCCAAGGGATAGGGGCAGGCGAAGCTTTCTTT. This gives the protein CASSQGIGAGEAFF.